These 11 T cell receptor beta chains were sequenced from one sample in a study of blood T cell repertoires in COVID-19. Clones were sequenced by immunoSEQ multiplex PCR, and TCRdb holds only the in-frame ones, with some missing. The repertoire holds 100,000 to 150,000 clones, with 60% to 85% as singletons. Sample: peripheral blood. The receptors shown here come from a man between 65 and 80 years old with acute or convalescent COVID-19.

This chain links TRBV19 with TRBJ1-1; TRBD1 might be the D (6 bases). There are 14 residues in the CDR3. Trimming cost V 5 bases and J 3 bases, with 13 bases left between them. CDR1 is LNHDA and CDR2 is SQIVND in the germline V gene (reference sequence). The CDR3 sequence: CASSYRAPDTEAFF. CDR3 coding DNA: TGTGCCAGTAGTTACAGGGCCCCCGACACTGAAGCTTTCTTT.

The chain recombines TRBV19 with TRBJ1-4; D is unresolved. V gave up 8 bases and J gave up 3 bases, with 7 bases separating them. Germline V gene sequence: CDR1 LNHDA, CDR2 SQIVND (reference sequence). This CDR3 is 12 amino acids long. This CDR3 reads CASCVSNEKLFF. In nucleotides, the CDR3 is TGTGCCAGTTGCGTTTCTAATGAAAAACTGTTTTTT.

The chain links TRBV7-3 to TRBJ2-2; TRBD2 matches at 8 bases. Germline V CDR1 and CDR2: SGHTA, FQGTGA. The CDR3 is 15 amino acids. J gave up 3 bases and V 2 bases, and 2 bases lay outside the gene matches. The CDR3: CASSLSAGDTGELFF. The CDR3 DNA sequence: TGTGCCAGCAGCTTATCAGCGGGGGACACCGGGGAGCTGTTTTTT.

The chain recombines TRBV7-3 with TRBJ1-1; D is ambiguous. Deletions cut 5 bases from V and 1 base from J, with 11 bases between. The CDR3 consists of 14 residues. The germline gives CDR1 SGHTA, CDR2 FQGTGA. CDR3 DNA: TGTGCCAGCAGCCCAGGAGGGTCGAACACTGAAGCTTTCTTT. The encoded protein is CASSPGGSNTEAFF. Full variable domain (missing parts from reference TRBV7-3 and TRBJ1-1): GAGVSQTPSNKVTEKGKYVELRCDPISGHTALYWYRQSLGQGPEFLIYFQGTGAADDSGLPNDRFFAVRPEGSVSTLKIQRTERGDSAVYLCASSPGGSNTEAFFGQGTRLTVV.

This chain connects TRBV20-1 to TRBJ1-2; weak D call: TRBD1 (6 bases). The CDR3 has 11 residues. Deletions cut 0 bases from V and 8 bases from J, with 7 bases between. Germline values: CDR1 DFQATT, CDR2 SNEGSKA (reference sequence). CDR3 in DNA: TGCAGTGCTAGAGAAGGGGGAGGCTACACCTTC. It codes for CSAREGGGYTF.

The chain uses TRBV27 and TRBJ1-2; D is unclear. Germline-derived CDR1 and CDR2 are MNHEY and SMNVEV (reference sequence). The CDR3 extends over 13 amino acids. The V gene lost 6 bases and the J gene lost 4 bases, with 12 bases spanning the gap. CDR3 sequence (DNA): TGTGCCAGCAGCCAGGCAGGCGCCTATGGCTACACCTTC. Its protein product is CASSQAGAYGYTF.

This clone was counted a single time. V usage is TRBV9 and J usage is TRBJ1-3; D call uncertain. The CDR3 covers 13 residues. The V end was cut by 0 bases, the J end by 4 bases, with 5 bases between. The V gene's germline CDR1 is SGDLS and CDR2 YYNGEE. In nucleotides, the CDR3 is TGTGCCAGCAGCGTAGCTAACGGAAACACCATATATTTT. This sequence encodes CASSVANGNTIYF.

The V call is TRBV5-1, the J call TRBJ2-1; 9 nucleotides agree with TRBD1. The germline CDR1 and CDR2 sequences are SGHRS and YFSETQ. CDR3 size: 15 residues. J lost 7 bases, V lost 3 bases, and 8 bases had no gene match. The CDR3 nucleotides are TGCGCCAGCAGCTACACAGGGGGCGCGGAGAATGAGCAGTTCTTC. It yields the protein CASSYTGGAENEQFF.

The gene calls are TRBV5-1 and TRBJ2-1, with TRBD1 matching 8 bases. Germline V gives CDR1 SGHRS, CDR2 YFSETQ. The CDR3 is made up of 14 amino acids. V gave up 2 bases and J gave up 8 bases; unmatched junction bases: 6. CDR3 nucleotides: TGCGCCAGCAGCTTTATGACAGGGGTGTATGAGCAGTTCTTC. Its protein is CASSFMTGVYEQFF. Full variable domain (missing parts from reference TRBV5-1 and TRBJ2-1): KAGVTQTPRYLIKTRGQQVTLSCSPISGHRSVSWYQQTPGQGLQFLFEYFSETQRNKGNFPGRFSGRQFSNSRSEMNVSTLELGDSALYLCASSFMTGVYEQFFGPGTRLTVL.

V gene TRBV7-8 combines with J gene TRBJ2-2, with D hard to call. CDR1 SGHVS and CDR2 FQNEAQ come from the germline V gene. V dropped 4 bases and J dropped 4 bases, with 13 bases sitting between them. The CDR3 has 15 amino acids. CDR3 sequence: CASSSSQQLTGELFF. The CDR3 DNA reads as TGTGCCAGCAGCTCATCTCAACAGCTCACCGGGGAGCTGTTTTTT.

The sample holds one count of this clone. The V call is TRBV7-6, the J call TRBJ2-4; 15 bases line up with TRBD2. Trimming cost V 1 base and J 0 bases; bases outside gene matches: 4. The CDR3 totals 19 residues. Looked up from germline, CDR1 is SGHVS and CDR2 is FNYEAQ. In nucleotides, the CDR3 is TGTGCCAGCAGCTTAGGGGGACTAGCGGGGGGACGAGCCAAAAACATTCAGTACTTC. Translation: CASSLGGLAGGRAKNIQYF.